The 24 T cell receptor beta chains below all came from one sample that was sequenced in a study of cytomegalovirus exposure and HLA in healthy donors. The PCR made use of 60 Vbeta and 13 Jbeta primers. Data came from immunoSEQ multiplex PCR; TCRdb stores just in-frame clones and leaves some out. Among about 160,000 clones listed, about 80% were seen once. The sequencing input was PBMCs. All receptors derive from a man between 45 and 60 years old in good health and CMV-seropositive.

V is TRBV29-1 and J is TRBJ1-1; D ambiguous. The CDR3 is 12 residues long. V gave up 6 bases and J gave up 5 bases, with 13 bases separating them. The V gene's germline CDR1 is SQVTM and CDR2 ANQGSEA. The CDR3 loop is CSVAGSVTEAFF. The CDR3 bases are TGCAGCGTGGCCGGGTCAGTGACTGAAGCTTTCTTT.

The chain is built from TRBV2 and TRBJ1-1; perhaps TRBD1 as D (6 bases). V was trimmed by 7 bases and J by 5 bases, leaving 17 bases between them. Looked up from germline, CDR1 is SNHLY and CDR2 is FYNNEI. This CDR3 is 14 amino acids long. The CDR3 DNA is TGTGCCAGCACCGTTACAGGGAGCCGTACTGAAGCTTTCTTT. Amino acid sequence: CASTVTGSRTEAFF.

The chain employs TRBV15 and TRBJ1-1, with unresolved D. CDR3 size: 14 residues. V lost 1 base, J lost 5 bases, and 11 bases lay in between. From germline, CDR1 is LNHNV and CDR2 YYDKDF (reference sequence). The CDR3 sequence: CATSRGAGTTEAFF. CDR3 sequence (DNA): TGTGCCACCAGCAGAGGTGCGGGAACGACTGAAGCTTTCTTT.

The chain combines TRBV6-5 with TRBJ1-6; the match to TRBD1 covers 9 bases. V gave up 6 bases and J gave up 6 bases; unmatched junction bases: 3. The CDR3 has 14 residues. Germline-derived CDR1 and CDR2 are MNHEY and SVGAGI. CDR3 loop: CASSEGQGNSPLHF. CDR3 nucleotides: TGTGCCAGCAGCGAGGGACAGGGTAATTCACCCCTCCACTTT.

The chain has TRBV30 and TRBJ1-4, with 7 bases aligning to TRBD1. V was clipped by 1 base and J by 8 bases; unmatched bases: 1. Germline V lookup: CDR1 GTSNPN, CDR2 SVGIG (reference sequence). The CDR3 covers 12 residues. The CDR3 DNA reads as TGTGCCTGGAGTGGACAGGGAGAAAAACTGTTTTTT. Protein product: CAWSGQGEKLFF.

This chain connects TRBV27 to TRBJ2-7; TRBD1 might be the D (6 bases). The CDR3 sequence is 14 residues long. Per the germline V gene, CDR1 is MNHEY and CDR2 is SMNVEV (reference sequence). Trimming shortened V by 6 bases and J by 6 bases, and 18 bases separated the two germline ends. This chain's CDR3 is CASSFRDIEAEQYF. CDR3 nucleotide sequence: TGTGCCAGCAGCTTCCGGGACATAGAAGCCGAGCAGTACTTC.

This clone was seen more than once but under ten times. CDR3: CASSDPRKGQVPDTQYF. DNA of the CDR3: TGTGCCAGCAGTGACCCCCGGAAGGGACAGGTGCCAGATACGCAGTATTTT. The rearrangement joins TRBV25-1 to TRBJ2-3; TRBD1 matches at 8 bases. This CDR3 contains 17 residues. Germline CDR1 reads MGHDK; CDR2 reads SYGVNS. Trimming took 3 bases from V and 4 from J; bases not matched to a gene: 12.

The V and J genes are TRBV5-1 and TRBJ2-2, with 11 bases fitting TRBD1. Trimming removed 2 bases from V and 7 bases from J; junction bases left unmatched: 4. The V gene's germline CDR1 is SGHRS and CDR2 YFSETQ. The CDR3 consists of 15 residues. The CDR3 region has the DNA TGCGCCAGCAGCTTCGTGGGACAGGGGGACGGGGAGCTGTTTTTT. Amino acid sequence: CASSFVGQGDGELFF.

The genes are TRBV6-7 and TRBJ2-7; 10 bases are a match to TRBD2. TRBV6-7 is known as an ORF, though its function is uncertain. The CDR3 totals 13 residues. The trim removed 11 bases at V and 2 bases at J, leaving 6 bases unmatched. CDR3: CAQGLALTYEQYF. The CDR3, as DNA: TGTGCCCAGGGACTAGCGCTTACCTACGAGCAGTACTTC.

The genes are TRBV4-3 and TRBJ2-7; 10 nucleotides agree with TRBD2. V shed 0 bases, J shed 6 bases, and the junction held 8 bases outside the gene matches. The germline CDR1 and CDR2 sequences are LGHNA and YSLEER. This CDR3 is 16 amino acids long. CDR3 bases: TGCGCCAGCAGCCAAGATCGGGCTAGCGGGGGCGGCGAGCAGTACTTC. Residues: CASSQDRASGGGEQYF.

CDR3 coding DNA: TGTGCCAGCAGCTCGACAGGGGGCGACGAGCAGTACTTC. Its translation: CASSSTGGDEQYF. This chain connects TRBV7-9 to TRBJ2-7, with 10 bases that match TRBD1. Germline V gene lookup returns CDR1 SEHNR and CDR2 FQNEAQ (reference sequence). The CDR3 sequence is 13 residues long. V lost 4 bases, J lost 5 bases, and 2 bases stayed unmatched.

In this sample, this clone turned up a few times. V and J are TRBV6-1 and TRBJ1-1; TRBD1 matches at 8 bases. Germline V gene lookup returns CDR1 MNHNS and CDR2 SASEGT. The CDR3 sequence is 14 residues long. The junction had 8 bases not matched to a gene; V was cut back by 10 bases and J by 1 base. This chain's CDR3 is CATRAGGKNTEAFF. CDR3 sequence (DNA): TGTGCCACCCGAGCAGGGGGCAAGAACACTGAAGCTTTCTTT.

The rearrangement uses TRBV7-9 and TRBJ2-1; 8 bases match TRBD1. Germline CDR1 and CDR2: SEHNR and FQNEAQ (reference sequence). This CDR3 is 15 amino acids long. The ends lost 5 bases at V and 7 bases at J; junction bases unmatched: 10. CDR3 DNA sequence: TGTGCCAGCAGCATCGGGGACAGGCGACCTAATGAGCAGTTCTTC. Its translation is CASSIGDRRPNEQFF.

The CDR3 DNA follows: TGTGCCTGGAACGGGGCGGGACGGAAGCGGAACTATGGCTACACCTTC. Protein sequence: CAWNGAGRKRNYGYTF. The chain couples TRBV30 to TRBJ1-2; perhaps TRBD1 as D (5 bases). The CDR3 covers 16 residues. Trimming stripped 4 bases from V and 2 bases from J, with 20 bases between. Germline V gene sequence: CDR1 GTSNPN, CDR2 SVGIG (reference sequence).

The J gene is TRBJ1-3, the V gene TRBV7-2, with D perhaps TRBD1 (6 bases). The CDR3 extends over 16 amino acids. Between the trimmed V and J ends, which lost 4 bases and 0 bases, there was a span of 13 bases. Germline V CDR1 and CDR2: SGHTA, FQGNSA. CDR3 nucleotide sequence: TGTGCCAGCAGCTCAGGGGTCCTCTACTCTGGAAACACCATATATTTT. It translates to CASSSGVLYSGNTIYF.

The chain combines TRBV19 with TRBJ2-5, with D perhaps TRBD1 (6 bases). The CDR3 is 16 amino acids. Trimming removed 7 bases at V and 0 bases at J, with 18 bases between. Per germline, CDR1 LNHDA and CDR2 SQIVND (reference sequence). This CDR3 is CASKRSATGDQETQYF. The CDR3 DNA is TGTGCCAGTAAAAGATCCGCGACAGGCGACCAAGAGACCCAGTACTTC.

The chain uses TRBV7-2 and TRBJ2-2; D is possibly TRBD2 (5 bases). The length of the CDR3 is 16 residues. Trimming took 2 bases from V and 2 from J, leaving 12 bases between them. CDR1 is SGHTA, CDR2 FQGNSA, per germline. The DNA for the CDR3 is TGTGCCAGCAGCTTACTTGGAGGCGCTAACACCGGGGAGCTGTTTTTT. This translates into CASSLLGGANTGELFF.

CDR3 loop: CASSQDGAGGAVNQPQHF. CDR3 DNA sequence: TGCGCCAGCAGCCAAGATGGGGCGGGGGGGGCCGTCAATCAGCCCCAGCATTTT. This chain connects TRBV4-1 to TRBJ1-5; maybe TRBD1 (6 bases). This CDR3 region has 18 residues. Trimming stripped 0 bases from V and 3 bases from J, with 18 bases between. Germline V CDR1 and CDR2: MGHRA, YSYEKL.

The rearrangement links TRBV5-1 to TRBJ1-4, with 8 bases fitting TRBD1. J gave up 7 bases and V 2 bases, and 4 bases lay outside the gene matches. This CDR3 is built from 14 residues. The V gene's germline CDR1 is SGHRS and CDR2 YFSETQ. CDR3 sequence (DNA): TGCGCCAGCAGCTTCAGGGGGCGTAGTGAAAAACTGTTTTTT. Translating it yields CASSFRGRSEKLFF.

This clone was counted a few times. The chain employs TRBV27 and TRBJ2-6; 11 nucleotides line up with TRBD1. The ends lost 5 bases at V and 3 bases at J; junction bases unmatched: 3. This CDR3 is built from 16 residues. Germline V gene data show CDR1 as MNHEY and CDR2 as SMNVEV (reference sequence). The CDR3 DNA sequence: TGTGCCAGCAGTCGGGACAGGGGGGTTGGGGCCAACGTCCTGACTTTC. This gives the protein CASSRDRGVGANVLTF.

V usage is TRBV4-3 and J usage is TRBJ2-5; a possible D gene is TRBD1 (6 bases). The V gene lost 4 bases and the J gene lost 2 bases, with 17 bases spanning the gap. The CDR3 covers 16 residues. Germline V gene sequence: CDR1 LGHNA, CDR2 YSLEER. The CDR3 region has the DNA TGCGCCAGCAGCCCCCTGTTTGGCACAGGGCAAGAGACCCAGTACTTC. The encoded protein is CASSPLFGTGQETQYF.

This sequence joins TRBV7-6 and TRBJ1-5; D gene unclear. This CDR3 contains 15 residues. In germline, CDR1 is SGHVS, CDR2 FNYEAQ. V gave up 5 bases and J gave up 6 bases, with 17 bases separating them. Here the CDR3 reads CASSGRERQCQPQHF. The CDR3 region has the DNA TGTGCCAGCAGCGGCCGGGAACGCCAGTGTCAGCCCCAGCATTTT.

The J gene is TRBJ2-5, the V gene TRBV7-9; no reliable D call. In germline, CDR1 is SEHNR, CDR2 FQNEAQ (reference sequence). The CDR3 contains 13 residues. V gave up 2 bases and J gave up 0 bases, with 4 bases separating them. In DNA, the CDR3 is TGTGCCAGCAGCTTAAATAACCAAGAGACCCAGTACTTC. This gives the protein CASSLNNQETQYF.

This chain uses TRBV5-6 with TRBJ2-7; 9 nucleotides line up with TRBD1. This CDR3 has 14 residues. The junction had 0 bases not matched to a gene; V was cut back by 0 bases and J by 2 bases. Germline V CDR1 and CDR2: SGHDT, YYEEEE. CDR3 protein: CASSLGTGAYEQYF. DNA for the CDR3: TGTGCCAGCAGCTTGGGGACAGGGGCCTACGAGCAGTACTTC.